Following are 23 T cell receptor beta chains from one sample sequenced in a study of metastatic and nonmetastatic thyroid tumors. MiXCR reprocessed the PCR reads for TCRdb. The sample yields 21,000 or so clones, more than 25% seen once. No patient had received any treatment before thyroid surgery. The sequenced material came from tumor tissue. These receptors were obtained from a female donor with papillary thyroid cancer or a benign thyroid nodule (not recorded which). Some clones in this sample may be carry-over from other donors' samples.

To note about this clone: A read error may be the cause here, since a much bigger clone is one base away. This chain joins TRBV9 and TRBJ2-3; 8 bases match TRBD2. This CDR3 region has 16 residues. The V gene end was trimmed by 3 bases and the J gene end by 5 bases; junction bases not matched to a gene: 11. Germline CDR1 and CDR2: SGDLS and YYNGEE. The CDR3 region is CASSAQTSVAVDTQYF. DNA of the CDR3: TGTGCCAGCAGCGCTCAGACTAGCGTGGCAGTAGATACGCAGTATTTT.

This clone was recorded at least ten times. The CDR3 DNA reads as TGTGCCAGTAGTCCCCCAGGGGTAAATGAGCAGTTCTTC. As protein: CASSPPGVNEQFF. The chain employs TRBV19 and TRBJ2-1, with D possibly TRBD1 on 6 matching bases. This CDR3 has 13 residues. V lost 5 bases, J lost 7 bases, and 12 bases lay in between. Germline CDR1 is LNHDA and CDR2 is SQIVND (reference sequence). The full variable domain, in which reference TRBV19 and TRBJ2-1 provide the parts outside the CDR3, is DGGITQSPKYLFRKEGQNVTLSCEQNLNHDAMYWYRQDPGQGLRLIYYSQIVNDFQKGDIAEGYSVSREKKESFPLTVTSAQKNPTAFYLCASSPPGVNEQFFGPGTRLTVL.

To note about this clone: One end of the junction is discordant with germline, which a read error may explain. The chain is built from TRBV3-1 and TRBJ1-2; D gene uncertain. Germline CDR1 reads LGHDT; CDR2 reads YNNKEL (reference sequence). The length of the CDR3 is 18 residues. The chain's CDR3 is CANSPGVRWQYENYGYTF. In DNA form, the CDR3 reads TGTGCCAACAGCCCCGGTGTGCGGTGGCAGTATGAAAACTATGGCTACACCTTC.

Sample share makes this clone medium-sized. V usage is TRBV29-1 and J usage is TRBJ2-2; TRBD1 aligns across 10 bases. V lost 6 bases to trimming and J lost 3 bases; unmatched junction nucleotides: 1. Germline lookup yields CDR1 SQVTM and CDR2 ANQGSEA. This CDR3 has 13 amino acids. The CDR3 sequence: CSVDRGYTGELFF. CDR3 nucleotide sequence: TGCAGCGTGGACAGGGGGTACACCGGGGAGCTGTTTTTT.

On this clone itself: A much larger clone differs from this one at a single base, so this may be a read error. The rearrangement uses TRBV2 and TRBJ2-3; D gene uncertain. CDR3 length equals 13 residues. Germline V gene sequence: CDR1 SNHLY, CDR2 FYNNEI. V shed 4 bases and J shed 1 base, with 6 bases lying between them. CDR3 nucleotides: TGTGCCAGCAGTGTCCTTTGCACAGATACGCAGTATTTT. Protein product: CASSVLCTDTQYF. The full variable domain, rest sourced from reference TRBV2 and TRBJ2-3, is EPEVTQTPSHQVTQMGQEVILRCVPISNHLYFYWYRQILGQKVEFLVSFYNNEISEKSEIFDDQFSVERPDGSNFTLKIRSTKLEDSAMYFCASSVLCTDTQYFGPGTRLTVL.

With regard to this clone: One junction end disagrees with the germline gene, perhaps due to a read error. The chain has TRBV6-5 and TRBJ2-1, with TRBD1 identical over 7 bases. Germline CDR1 and CDR2: MNHEY and SVGAGI. The CDR3 spans 16 residues. CDR3 DNA: TGTGCCAGCAGTTTACACAGGGGTCTCTCCTACAATAAGCAGTTCTTC. Its translation is CASSLHRGLSYNKQFF.

This chain joins TRBV11-2 and TRBJ2-5; no reliable D call. Looked up from germline, CDR1 is SGHAT and CDR2 is FQNNGV. Trimming stripped 4 bases from V and 7 bases from J, with 19 bases between. The CDR3 contains 15 residues. The CDR3 coding sequence is TGTGCCAGCAGCTCCTCTCGCTCCCCTGGAAGGACCCAGTACTTC. This translates into CASSSSRSPGRTQYF. Looking up the rest from reference TRBV11-2 and TRBJ2-5 gives the full variable domain: EAGVAQSPRYKIIEKRQSVAFWCNPISGHATLYWYQQILGQGPKLLIQFQNNGVVDDSQLPKDRFSAERLKGVDSTLKIQPAKLEDSAVYLCASSSSRSPGRTQYFGPGTRLLVL.

This clone is labeled medium-sized. V is TRBV20-1 and J is TRBJ1-6, with 9 bases identical to TRBD1. The ends lost 5 bases at V and 7 bases at J; junction bases unmatched: 9. The CDR3 loop spans 15 amino acids. Germline CDR1 and CDR2: DFQATT and SNEGSKA (reference sequence). Here the CDR3 DNA reads TGCAGTGCTTCCACCGGGACAGGGATGAATTCACCCCTCCACTTT. It specifies CSASTGTGMNSPLHF.

This clone was detected many times. The chain couples TRBV19 to TRBJ1-5, with TRBD1 matching 9 bases. V was pared by 4 bases and J by 3 bases, with 4 bases of the junction left unmatched. CDR3 length equals 15 residues. CDR1 is LNHDA and CDR2 is SQIVND in the germline V gene (reference sequence). The CDR3 loop reads CASSTGQGFNQPQHF. In DNA, the CDR3 is TGTGCCAGTAGTACTGGACAGGGGTTCAATCAGCCCCAGCATTTT.

This clone was found many times. This sequence joins TRBV6-2 or TRBV6-3 and TRBJ2-3; 7 bases map to TRBD1. The CDR3 has 14 amino acids. Losses at the gene ends were 6 bases for V and 2 bases for J; bases not matched to a gene: 5. Germline lookup yields CDR1 MNHEY and CDR2 SVGEGT. Written as DNA, the CDR3 is TGTGCCAGCAGACGACAGGGCTCCACAGATACGCAGTATTTT. As protein: CASRRQGSTDTQYF.

This clone was counted many times. This rearrangement joins TRBV2 to TRBJ1-5; tentatively, D is TRBD1 (5 bases). Germline V lookup: CDR1 SNHLY, CDR2 FYNNEI. CDR3 length equals 14 residues. The V gene lost 4 bases and the J gene lost 2 bases, with 9 bases spanning the gap. As DNA, the CDR3 is TGTGCCAGCAGTGTGGGGGGAGGCAATCAGCCCCAGCATTTT. It yields the protein CASSVGGGNQPQHF.

This clone has ten or more counts. The chain uses TRBV10-2 and TRBJ1-3, with TRBD1 as a possible D gene (5 bases). V was cut by 5 bases and J by 0 bases, with 11 bases left in between. Germline V gene sequence: CDR1 WSHSY, CDR2 SAAADI. This CDR3 spans 15 amino acids. CDR3 loop: CASSSTGLSGNTIYF. As DNA, the CDR3 is TGCGCCAGCAGTAGTACAGGCCTCTCTGGAAACACCATATATTTT.

The rearrangement joins TRBV2 to TRBJ2-6; D is tentatively TRBD1 or TRBD2 (5 bases each). The CDR3 is 17 amino acids. CDR1 SNHLY and CDR2 FYNNEI come from the germline V gene. The V end lost 7 bases, the J end lost 2 bases, and 18 bases lay between the germline ends. The CDR3 bases are TGTGCCAGCATATTTAGTGGGGGACGTACTGGGGCCAACGTCCTGACTTTC. It yields the protein CASIFSGGRTGANVLTF.

The chain carries TRBV12-3 or TRBV12-4 and TRBJ2-7; D is undetermined. The CDR3 loop spans 15 amino acids. The ends were cut back, 3 bases at V and 3 bases at J, with 15 bases in the middle. The CDR3 protein is CASSLGNLVFYEQYF. CDR3 in DNA: TGTGCCAGCAGTTTGGGTAATCTGGTATTCTACGAGCAGTACTTC.

At least ten counts were recorded for this clone. The chain links TRBV7-3 to TRBJ2-2; 7 positions agree with TRBD1. Germline CDR1 SGHTA, CDR2 FQGTGA. V lost 1 base to trimming and J lost 2 bases; unmatched junction nucleotides: 4. CDR3 size: 16 residues. The CDR3 DNA is TGTGCCAGCAGCTTAAGGACAGGACTTAACACCGGGGAGCTGTTTTTT. It translates to CASSLRTGLNTGELFF.

This clone has at least ten counts. V is TRBV6-1 and J is TRBJ1-2; D might be TRBD1 (5 bases). V was clipped by 0 bases and J by 8 bases, with 22 bases between them. The germline V gene has CDR1 MNHNS and CDR2 SASEGT. CDR3 length: 17 residues. CDR3 DNA: TGTGCCAGCAGTGAAGCGCTTCAGGGACGAGGGGACCGAGGCTACACCTTC. This gives the protein CASSEALQGRGDRGYTF.

There are many counts of this clone. This chain connects TRBV28 to TRBJ1-2, with unresolved D. The CDR3 sequence is 12 residues long. Germline lookup yields CDR1 MDHEN and CDR2 SYDVKM. The V end lost 4 bases, the J end lost 6 bases, and 9 bases lay between the germline ends. CDR3 sequence reads: CASSSPGDGYTF. The CDR3 DNA is TGTGCCAGCAGTTCTCCCGGGGATGGCTACACCTTC.

The table lists this clone with many counts. The genes are TRBV7-8 and TRBJ2-5; a weak D match, TRBD2 (6 bases). V gave up 2 bases and J gave up 5 bases, with 9 bases separating them. Germline V lookup: CDR1 SGHVS, CDR2 FQNEAQ. The CDR3 is 13 residues long. Here the CDR3 reads CASSLRRVETQYF. CDR3 in DNA: TGTGCCAGCAGCTTACGGAGGGTGGAGACCCAGTACTTC.

This clone was counted many times. At the DNA level, this CDR3 is encoded by other sequences in the same sample as well. This CDR3 reads CASSYSRGGRGDNTEAFF. The CDR3 DNA sequence: TGTGCCAGCAGTTACTCGAGGGGGGGGCGCGGGGATAACACTGAAGCTTTCTTT. The V gene is TRBV6-6, the J gene TRBJ1-1, with D perhaps matching TRBD1 (6 bases). This CDR3 region has 18 residues. Germline CDR1 MNHNY, CDR2 SVGAGI (reference sequence). Trimming cost V 0 bases and J 2 bases, with 19 bases left between them.

The chain links TRBV12-3 or TRBV12-4 to TRBJ2-5; 7 nucleotides match TRBD1. J was trimmed by 5 bases and V by 7 bases; bases with no gene match: 16. CDR3 length equals 16 residues. The CDR3: CASTPHGTVRGETQYF. DNA for the CDR3: TGTGCCAGCACACCCCACGGGACAGTGAGAGGGGAGACCCAGTACTTC.

The gene calls are TRBV7-8 and TRBJ2-7; 10 bases match TRBD1. CDR3 length equals 14 residues. Germline V CDR1 and CDR2: SGHVS, FQNEAQ. Trimming at V came to 7 bases and at J to 7 bases, leaving 10 bases not matched to a gene. The CDR3 region has the DNA TGTGCCAGCACCAAAGACAGGGGGCGAGGGGAGCAGTACTTC. Translation: CASTKDRGRGEQYF.

This clone was seen ten or more times. The V and J genes are TRBV2 and TRBJ2-2, with unresolved D. Trimming left V 2 bases short and J 8 bases short, with 15 bases between. The CDR3 sequence is 15 residues long. Germline lookup yields CDR1 SNHLY and CDR2 FYNNEI. The CDR3, as DNA: TGTGCCAGCAGTGAACTTCAGGCGGTAGGGGGGGAGCTGTTTTTT. This codes for CASSELQAVGGELFF.

This clone has at least ten counts. The gene calls are TRBV5-4 and TRBJ2-7; no clear D gene. The CDR3 contains 16 residues. Germline CDR1 is SGHNT and CDR2 is YYREEE (reference sequence). V lost 2 bases to trimming and J lost 1 base, with 16 bases between them. The CDR3 nucleotides read TGTGCCAGCAGCTTTGTCCCGGCCCAATATTCCTACGAGCAGTACTTC. Translation gives CASSFVPAQYSYEQYF.